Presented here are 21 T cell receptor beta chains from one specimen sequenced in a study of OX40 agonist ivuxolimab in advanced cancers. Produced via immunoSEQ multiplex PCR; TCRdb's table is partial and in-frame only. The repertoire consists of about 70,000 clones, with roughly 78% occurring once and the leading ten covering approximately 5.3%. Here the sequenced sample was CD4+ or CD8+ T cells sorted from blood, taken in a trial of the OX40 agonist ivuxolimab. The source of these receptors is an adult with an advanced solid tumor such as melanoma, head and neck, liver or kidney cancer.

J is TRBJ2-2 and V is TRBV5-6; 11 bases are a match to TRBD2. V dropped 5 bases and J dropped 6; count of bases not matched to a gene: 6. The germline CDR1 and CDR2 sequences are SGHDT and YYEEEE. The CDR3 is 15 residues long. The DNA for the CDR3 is TGTGCCAGCAGGGTTAGACTAGCGGGGCCCGGGGAGCTGTTTTTT. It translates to CASRVRLAGPGELFF.

CDR3 nucleotides: TGTGCCAGCAGCTTACGCGGGGGGACAGGGAACTCCTACGAGCAGTACTTC. This codes for CASSLRGGTGNSYEQYF. The chain carries TRBV7-2 and TRBJ2-7, with D possibly being TRBD1 (9 bases). The CDR3 is 17 amino acids. Germline loops: CDR1 SGHTA, CDR2 FQGNSA. Trimming removed 2 bases at V and 0 bases at J, with 17 bases between.

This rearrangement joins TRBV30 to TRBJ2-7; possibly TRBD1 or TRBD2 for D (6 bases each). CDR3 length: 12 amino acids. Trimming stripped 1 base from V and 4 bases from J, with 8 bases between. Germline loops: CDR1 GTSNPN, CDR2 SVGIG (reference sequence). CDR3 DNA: TGTGCCTGGAGTGAAGGGGGGTACGAGCAGTACTTC. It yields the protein CAWSEGGYEQYF.

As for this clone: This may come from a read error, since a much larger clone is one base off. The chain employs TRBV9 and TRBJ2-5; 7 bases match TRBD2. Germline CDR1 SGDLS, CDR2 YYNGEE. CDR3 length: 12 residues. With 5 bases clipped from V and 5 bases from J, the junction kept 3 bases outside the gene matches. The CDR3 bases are TGTGCCAGCAGTCCCGGGGGGGAGACCCAGTACTTC. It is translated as CASSPGGETQYF.

The CDR3 is CATSRGLPQDTQYF. The CDR3 nucleotides are TGTGCCACGTCTAGGGGACTCCCCCAAGATACGCAGTATTTT. The rearrangement uses TRBV6-1 and TRBJ2-3, with a weak D call TRBD2 (6 bases). Trimming left V 10 bases short and J 5 bases short, with 19 bases between. In germline, CDR1 is MNHNS, CDR2 SASEGT. The CDR3 runs 14 residues.

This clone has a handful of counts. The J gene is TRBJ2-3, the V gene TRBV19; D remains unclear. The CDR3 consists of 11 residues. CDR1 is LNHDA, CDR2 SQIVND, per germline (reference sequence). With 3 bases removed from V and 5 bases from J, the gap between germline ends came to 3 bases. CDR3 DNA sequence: TGTGCCAGTAGTATGGGAGATACGCAGTATTTT. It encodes CASSMGDTQYF. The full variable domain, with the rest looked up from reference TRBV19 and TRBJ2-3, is DGGITQSPKYLFRKEGQNVTLSCEQNLNHDAMYWYRQDPGQGLRLIYYSQIVNDFQKGDIAEGYSVSREKKESFPLTVTSAQKNPTAFYLCASSMGDTQYFGPGTRLTVL.

CDR3: CASSPRIAGTGELFF. CDR3 in DNA: TGTGCCAGCAGCCCCCGGATAGCCGGCACCGGGGAGCTGTTTTTT. The V gene is TRBV5-4, the J gene TRBJ2-2; no firm D call. Germline V gene data show CDR1 as SGHNT and CDR2 as YYREEE (reference sequence). CDR3 length: 15 amino acids. V was trimmed by 4 bases and J by 4 bases, leaving 14 bases between them.

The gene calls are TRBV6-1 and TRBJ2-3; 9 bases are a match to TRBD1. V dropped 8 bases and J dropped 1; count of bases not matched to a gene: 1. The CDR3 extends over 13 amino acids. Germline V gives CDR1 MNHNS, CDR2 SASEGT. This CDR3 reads CASRTGGTDTQYF. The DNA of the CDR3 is TGTGCCAGCCGGACAGGGGGCACAGATACGCAGTATTTT.

The DNA of the CDR3 is TGTGCCAGCAGCTTATGGCAGATTTCCTACGAGCAGTACTTC. Amino acids: CASSLWQISYEQYF. J is TRBJ2-7 and V is TRBV7-2, with unresolved D. V lost 2 bases, J lost 1 base, and 9 bases lay in between. The CDR3 is 14 amino acids. CDR1 SGHTA and CDR2 FQGNSA come from the germline V gene.

The CDR3 bases are TGCGCCAGCAGCCCCGTGGCGGGACAAGTATCCTACGAGCAGTACTTC. Translating it yields CASSPVAGQVSYEQYF. This chain joins TRBV5-1 and TRBJ2-7, with D possibly being TRBD1 or TRBD2 (6 bases each). The length of the CDR3 is 16 residues. CDR1 is SGHRS and CDR2 is YFSETQ in the germline V gene. V lost 4 bases and J 1 base, leaving 18 bases between the germline ends.

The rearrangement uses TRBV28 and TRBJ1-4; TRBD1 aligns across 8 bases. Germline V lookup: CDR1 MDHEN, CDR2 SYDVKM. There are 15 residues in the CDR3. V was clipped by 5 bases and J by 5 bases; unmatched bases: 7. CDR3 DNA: TGTGCCAGCAGTACCTTCCGACAGGGGAATGAAAAACTGTTTTTT. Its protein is CASSTFRQGNEKLFF. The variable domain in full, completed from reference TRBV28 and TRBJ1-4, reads DVKVTQSSRYLVKRTGEKVFLECVQDMDHENMFWYRQDPGLGLRLIYFSYDVKMKEKGDIPEGYSVSREKKERFSLILESASTNQTSMYLCASSTFRQGNEKLFFGSGTQLSVL.

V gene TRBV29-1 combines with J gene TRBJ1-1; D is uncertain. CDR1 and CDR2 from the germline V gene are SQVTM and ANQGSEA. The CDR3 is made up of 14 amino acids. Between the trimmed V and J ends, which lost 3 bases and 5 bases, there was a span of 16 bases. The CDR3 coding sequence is TGCAGCGTTGACCCCACAACTACCAATACTGAAGCTTTCTTT. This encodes CSVDPTTTNTEAFF.

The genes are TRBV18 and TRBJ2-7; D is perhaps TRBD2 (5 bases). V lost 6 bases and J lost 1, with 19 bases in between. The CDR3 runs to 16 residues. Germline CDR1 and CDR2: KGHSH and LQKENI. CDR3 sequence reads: CASSKEGGSDSYEQYF. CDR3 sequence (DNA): TGTGCCAGCTCCAAAGAGGGCGGAAGTGATTCCTACGAGCAGTACTTC.

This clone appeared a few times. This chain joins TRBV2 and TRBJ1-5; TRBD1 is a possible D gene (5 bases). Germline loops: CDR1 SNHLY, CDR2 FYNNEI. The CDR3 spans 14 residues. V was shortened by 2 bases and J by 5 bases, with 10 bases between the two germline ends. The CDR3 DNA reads TGTGCCAGCAGTGAACCGACAGCCTATCAGCCCCAGCATTTT. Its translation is CASSEPTAYQPQHF.

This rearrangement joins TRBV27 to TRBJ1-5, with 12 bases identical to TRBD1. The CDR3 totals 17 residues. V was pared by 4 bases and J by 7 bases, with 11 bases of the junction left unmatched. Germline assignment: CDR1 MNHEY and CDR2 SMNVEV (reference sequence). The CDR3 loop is CASSSNRDRGLLQPQHF. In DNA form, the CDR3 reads TGTGCCAGCAGTTCAAACCGGGACAGGGGGCTTCTCCAGCCCCAGCATTTT.

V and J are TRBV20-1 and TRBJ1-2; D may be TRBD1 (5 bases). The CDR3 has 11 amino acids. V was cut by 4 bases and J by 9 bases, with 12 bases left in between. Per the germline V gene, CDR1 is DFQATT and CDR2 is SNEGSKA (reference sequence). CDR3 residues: CSAIPGSSYTF. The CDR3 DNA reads TGCAGTGCTATACCAGGGAGTAGCTACACCTTC.

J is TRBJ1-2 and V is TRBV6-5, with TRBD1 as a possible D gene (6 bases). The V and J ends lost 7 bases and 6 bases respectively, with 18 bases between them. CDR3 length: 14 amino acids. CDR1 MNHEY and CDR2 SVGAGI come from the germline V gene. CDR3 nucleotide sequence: TGTGCCAGCATGGGGCAGGGGATGAAAAATGGCTACACCTTC. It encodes CASMGQGMKNGYTF.

CDR3 region: CASSLWTVNPTNEKLFF. The CDR3, as DNA: TGTGCCAGCAGCTTGTGGACAGTTAATCCAACTAATGAAAAACTGTTTTTT. V usage is TRBV7-9 and J usage is TRBJ1-4, with D maybe TRBD1 (6 bases). In germline, CDR1 is SEHNR, CDR2 FQNEAQ (reference sequence). The CDR3 covers 17 residues. V lost 3 bases, J lost 0 bases, and 14 bases lay in between. The variable domain in full, with the rest retrieved from reference TRBV7-9 and TRBJ1-4, is DTGVSQNPRHKITKRGQNVTFRCDPISEHNRLYWYRQTLGQGPEFLTYFQNEAQLEKSRLLSDRFSAERPKGSFSTLEIQRTEQGDSAMYLCASSLWTVNPTNEKLFFGSGTQLSVL.

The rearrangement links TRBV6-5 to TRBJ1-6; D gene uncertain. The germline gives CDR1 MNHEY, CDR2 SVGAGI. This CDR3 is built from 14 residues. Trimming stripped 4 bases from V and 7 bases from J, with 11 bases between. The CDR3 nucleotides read TGTGCCAGCAGTTCGGAAAGGTTGAATTCACCCCTCCACTTT. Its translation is CASSSERLNSPLHF.

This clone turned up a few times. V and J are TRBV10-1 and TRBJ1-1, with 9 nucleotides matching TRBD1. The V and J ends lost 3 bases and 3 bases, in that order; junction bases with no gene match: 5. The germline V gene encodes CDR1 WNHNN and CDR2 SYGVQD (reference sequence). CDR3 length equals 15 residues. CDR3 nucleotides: TGCGCCAGCAGTGACCCGGGACAGGGACACACTGAAGCTTTCTTT. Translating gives CASSDPGQGHTEAFF.

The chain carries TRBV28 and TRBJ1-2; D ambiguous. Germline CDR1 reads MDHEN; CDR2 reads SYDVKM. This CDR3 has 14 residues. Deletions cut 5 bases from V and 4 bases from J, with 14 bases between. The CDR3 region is CASSIQTPLYGYTF. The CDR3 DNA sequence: TGTGCCAGCAGTATTCAGACTCCCCTCTATGGCTACACCTTC.